These T cell receptor beta chains were read from a single sample in a study of blood T cell repertoires in COVID-19. TCRdb keeps only in-frame clones here, not all; method: immunoSEQ multiplex PCR. The top ten hold around 8.4% of the sample, which has 130,000 or so clones, around 84% seen once. Sequenced sample: peripheral blood. The receptor set was obtained from a woman aged 60-75 years with acute or convalescent COVID-19. Both conserved end residues are part of each CDR3. A D gene is named only where the DNA matches it firmly. Rows may omit the clone size; those that give it use once, few, many or a size class.

V	size	J	D	DNA	CDR3
TRBV18	NA	TRBJ1-1	TRBD1	TGTGCCAGCTCACCGATTCACCGGGACAGGGAGACTGAAGCTTTCTTT	CASSPIHRDRETEAFF
TRBV7-9	NA	TRBJ1-2	NA	TGTGCCAGCAGCTTAGGGAGGACAGCGGTCGACTATGGCTACACCTTC	CASSLGRTAVDYGYTF
TRBV9	NA	TRBJ2-1	NA	TGTGCCAGCAGCCAAACCGATGGCTCCGAGCAGTTCTTC	CASSQTDGSEQFF
TRBV7-6	NA	TRBJ2-7	NA	TGTGCCAGCAGCTTAGCGGCCCAGGGGCCCTACGAGCAGTACTTC	CASSLAAQGPYEQYF
TRBV12-3/TRBV12-4	NA	TRBJ1-1	TRBD1	TGTGCCAGCAGTCTGTCAGGGGGCACTGAAGCTTTCTTT	CASSLSGGTEAFF
TRBV6-5	NA	TRBJ1-5	NA	TGTGCCAGCAAAGGGGCGGAGCAGCCCCAGCATTTT	CASKGAEQPQHF
TRBV10-1	NA	TRBJ2-7	NA	TGCGCCAGCAGTGAGTCGACTCGGGGAGCAAGCGAACAGTACTTC	CASSESTRGASEQYF
TRBV11-2	NA	TRBJ2-3	TRBD2	TGTGCCAGCACGCTAGCGGGGGCGGATACGCAGTATTTT	CASTLAGADTQYF
TRBV28	NA	TRBJ1-3	NA	TGTGCCAGCAGAAAACAGGGTACCCCTGGAAACACCATATATTTT	CASRKQGTPGNTIYF
TRBV24-1	NA	TRBJ1-2	TRBD1	TGTGCCACCAGTGAGACAGGGGGGCTCTATGGCTACACCTTC	CATSETGGLYGYTF
TRBV4-3	NA	TRBJ1-2	NA	TGCGCCAGCAGCCAAGATCCTGCGGCAGGGAACTATGGCTACACCTTC	CASSQDPAAGNYGYTF
TRBV6-5	NA	TRBJ1-1	NA	TGTGCCAGCAGTTCCCCTGGGACTTCTCCTAACACTGAAGCTTTCTTT	CASSSPGTSPNTEAFF
TRBV5-6	many	TRBJ1-2	NA	TGTGCCAGCCTAAGAAGGGGCAGGGCCCTTCCCTATGGCTACACCTTC	CASLRRGRALPYGYTF
TRBV29-1	NA	TRBJ2-2	TRBD2	TGCAGCGTACCCGAGACTAGCTCGAACACCGGGGAGCTGTTTTTT	CSVPETSSNTGELFF
TRBV6-5	NA	TRBJ2-7	TRBD1	TGTGCCAGCAGGGCAGACAGGGGGCTTCGCTACGAGCAGTACTTC	CASRADRGLRYEQYF
TRBV5-1	once	TRBJ2-3	NA	TGCGCCAGCAGCAACGCCGGGACACAGATAGCAGATACGCAGTATTTT	CASSNAGTQIADTQYF
TRBV11-3	NA	TRBJ2-3	NA	TGTGCCAGCAGCTTAGATTCAGCAGATACGCAGTATTTT	CASSLDSADTQYF
TRBV5-1	NA	TRBJ2-5	TRBD2	TGCGCCAGCAGCACGGGCGGACTAGCGGGGACAGAGACCCAGTACTTC	CASSTGGLAGTETQYF
TRBV5-4	NA	TRBJ2-5	NA	TGTGCCAGCAGCGCCACTGCTCAGACCCAGTACTTC	CASSATAQTQYF
TRBV5-1	NA	TRBJ1-5	NA	TGCGCCAGCAGCCCGGGGGGGAGGAATCAGCCCCAGCATTTT	CASSPGGRNQPQHF
TRBV12-3/TRBV12-4	NA	TRBJ1-4	NA	TGTGCCAGTCAGAAAGGGGAAAATGAAAAACTGTTTTTT	CASQKGENEKLFF
TRBV3-1/TRBV3-2	NA	TRBJ1-6	TRBD1	TGTGCCAGCAGCCCGAACCCGACAGGGGTACGGTCACCCCTCCACTTT	CASSPNPTGVRSPLHF
TRBV7-9	once	TRBJ2-3	TRBD2	TGTGCCAGCAGCATAGATGGTCGGGGGGGCCCCACAGATACGCAGTATTTT	CASSIDGRGGPTDTQYF
TRBV28	NA	TRBJ2-5	NA	TGTGCCAGCAGTCCAACAGTTTACCAAGAGACCCAGTACTTC	CASSPTVYQETQYF
TRBV7-9	NA	TRBJ2-7	NA	TGTGCCAGCAGCTTAGATACAGACCCCTACGAGCAGTACTTC	CASSLDTDPYEQYF
TRBV6-5	NA	TRBJ1-2	NA	TGTGCCAGCAGAGCCACTACCTTTTCGACCGGTGGCTACACCTTC	CASRATTFSTGGYTF
TRBV30	NA	TRBJ2-7	NA	TGTGCCTGGAGGGGGGGGACAGGAGGCTCCTACGAGCAGTACTTC	CAWRGGTGGSYEQYF
TRBV5-1	NA	TRBJ2-1	NA	TGCGCCAGCAAAGAGGGCGGTGGTGGGTCCTACAATGAGCAGTTCTTC	CASKEGGGGSYNEQFF
TRBV4-2	NA	TRBJ1-2	TRBD1	TGTGCCAGCAGCCAGGTGGGACAGGGGGACTATGGCTACACCTTC	CASSQVGQGDYGYTF
TRBV5-6	NA	TRBJ1-6	TRBD1	TGTGCCAGCAGTTCCTGGGACAGGGGGAGCTCCTATAATTCACCCCTCCACTTT	CASSSWDRGSSYNSPLHF
TRBV6-1	NA	TRBJ1-2	NA	TGTGCCAGCAGTGACAGGAATCCTCTCTATGGCTACACCTTC	CASSDRNPLYGYTF
TRBV19	NA	TRBJ1-2	NA	TGTGCCAGTAGTATGAGCACCCGTACCAACTATGGCTACACCTTC	CASSMSTRTNYGYTF
TRBV5-1	NA	TRBJ2-7	TRBD2	TGCGCCAGCAGCTTGGGTAGCGGGGGGTCCTACGAGCAGTACTTC	CASSLGSGGSYEQYF
TRBV5-1	NA	TRBJ2-1	NA	TGCGCCAGCAGCTTAGCGGTGAACAATGAGCAGTTCTTC	CASSLAVNNEQFF
TRBV28	NA	TRBJ2-2	TRBD1	TGTGCCAGCGAAGGGGACAGGGCAAAGAACACCGGGGAGCTGTTTTTT	CASEGDRAKNTGELFF
TRBV2	NA	TRBJ2-2	TRBD1	TGTGCCAGCCAGGGACAGGCCAGGGACGGGGAGCTGTTTTTT	CASQGQARDGELFF
TRBV6-5	NA	TRBJ1-2	TRBD1	TGTGCCAGCAGTTACTGGGGACAGGGAGAAGATGGCTACACCTTC	CASSYWGQGEDGYTF
TRBV5-5	NA	TRBJ1-1	NA	TGTGCCAGCAGCGTAACGGACAGTGTTGAAGCTTTCTTT	CASSVTDSVEAFF
TRBV11-3	NA	TRBJ2-1	NA	TGTGCCAGCAGCCAGGGACTGGCAGGGCATGAGCAGTTCTTC	CASSQGLAGHEQFF
TRBV5-1	NA	TRBJ2-2	TRBD1	TGCGCCAGCAGCTTGAGTCCAGGGGGCCGGACCGGGGAGCTGTTTTTT	CASSLSPGGRTGELFF
TRBV20-1	NA	TRBJ2-2	NA	TGCAGTGCTAGTACCAGGCTTTCGAACACCGGGGAGCTGTTTTTT	CSASTRLSNTGELFF
TRBV9	NA	TRBJ1-4	TRBD1	TGTGCCAGCAGCGTGGGACAGGGAGGTGAAAAACTGTTTTTT	CASSVGQGGEKLFF
TRBV30	NA	TRBJ1-6	NA	TGTGCCTGGAGTTTAAGACAGTTGCGTGATTCACCCCTCCACTTT	CAWSLRQLRDSPLHF
TRBV6-2/TRBV6-3	NA	TRBJ1-6	TRBD1	TGTGCCAGCAGTTACGGTCAGGGGGTGGAAAATTCACCCCTCCACTTT	CASSYGQGVENSPLHF
TRBV4-2	NA	TRBJ2-5	NA	TGTGCCAGCAGCCAAGATGTCCCCGGGGCGGGAAACCAAGAGACCCAGTACTTC	CASSQDVPGAGNQETQYF
TRBV10-3	NA	TRBJ2-2	TRBD2	TGTGCCATCAGCACGCGGGGGGGCTCAAACACCGGGGAGCTGTTTTTT	CAISTRGGSNTGELFF
TRBV7-9	NA	TRBJ2-5	TRBD1	TGTGCCAGCAGCCTGACAGGGTTTCGAGAGACCCAGTACTTC	CASSLTGFRETQYF
TRBV30	few	TRBJ1-2	NA	TGTGCCTGGGATCCCTTAGGCAGTCTGACTCGGGGCTACACCTTC	CAWDPLGSLTRGYTF
TRBV7-8	NA	TRBJ2-3	NA	TGTGCCAGCAGCTTAGGCGGCACAGATACGCAGTATTTT	CASSLGGTDTQYF
TRBV2	NA	TRBJ1-2	NA	TGTGCCAGCAAAGATGAAGTCGCGGGCTACACCTTC	CASKDEVAGYTF
TRBV5-1	NA	TRBJ1-1	TRBD1	TGCGCCAGCAGCGAACAGCCAGGGGGGACCACTGAAGCTTTCTTT	CASSEQPGGTTEAFF
TRBV5-4	NA	TRBJ2-1	TRBD1	TGTGCCAGCAGCAGGGACAGGGACCACAATGAGCAGTTCTTC	CASSRDRDHNEQFF
TRBV7-9	NA	TRBJ2-7	TRBD1	TGTGCCAGCAGCGGACAGGGCGTTAGGGACGAGCAGTACTTC	CASSGQGVRDEQYF
TRBV10-2	NA	TRBJ1-3	TRBD1	TGCGCCAGCAGCGAAGGCCTTGTTGCAGGGGGCTCTGGAAACACCATATATTTT	CASSEGLVAGGSGNTIYF
TRBV28	few	TRBJ1-5	NA	TGTGCCAGCAGTTATGTTCGGGGGTTTCAGCCCCAGCATTTT	CASSYVRGFQPQHF
TRBV7-2	NA	TRBJ2-7	TRBD2	TGTGCCAGCAGCATACTAGCGGGGGGCACCTACGAGCAGTACTTC	CASSILAGGTYEQYF